The T cell receptor (beta chain) under discussion was sequenced for a study of T cell responses to AZD1222 COVID-19 vaccine. Study-wide background: Second doses at about 4 or about 12 weeks were pooled. Findings of the study overall: Donors skewed white British and female; clonal diversity was possibly underestimated. Spike-specific TCR breadth and depth were elevated following two AZD1222 doses.

Method: immunoSEQ multiplex PCR; TCRdb's copy keeps in-frame clones and lacks some. Of some 110,000 clones listed, roughly four fifths are singletons. CDR1 is MDHEN, CDR2 SYDVKM, per germline. V trimming: 7 bases; J trimming: 0 bases; junction bases outside the gene matches: 5. The CDR3 totals 15 residues. Of note for this clone: Its antigen is unidentified.

The source is an adult in good health. The sample consisted of peripheral blood, taken on day 0 of AZD1222 vaccination. The V and J genes are TRBV28 and TRBJ1-3, with TRBD1 matching 8 bases. The CDR3 DNA sequence: TGTGCCAGCACAACAGGGGGGACCTCTGGAAACACCATATATTTT. Its translation: CASTTGGTSGNTIYF.